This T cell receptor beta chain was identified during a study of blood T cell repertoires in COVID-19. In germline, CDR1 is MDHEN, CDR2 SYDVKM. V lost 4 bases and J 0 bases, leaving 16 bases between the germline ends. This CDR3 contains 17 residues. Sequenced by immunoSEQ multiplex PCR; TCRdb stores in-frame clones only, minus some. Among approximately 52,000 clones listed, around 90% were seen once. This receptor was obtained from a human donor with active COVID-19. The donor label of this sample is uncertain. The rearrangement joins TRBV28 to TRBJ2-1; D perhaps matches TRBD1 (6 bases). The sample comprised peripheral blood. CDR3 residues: CASSSVTGMSSYNEQFF. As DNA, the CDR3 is TGTGCCAGCAGTTCGGTAACAGGGATGAGCTCCTACAATGAGCAGTTCTTC.